This T cell receptor (beta chain) was recovered during a study of T-cell reconstitution after alpha-beta-depleted transplantation in children. Regarding the study as a whole: Newly produced T cells mostly provided counts and TCRbeta diversity after one year, as hyperexpanded clones declined. High day-60 TCRbeta diversity in some patients came from surviving recipient T cells and thymic progenitors.

CDR3 length: 20 amino acids. Between the trimmed V and J ends, which lost 5 bases and 3 bases, there was a span of 28 bases. Germline CDR1 and CDR2: MGHRA and YSYEKL. In regard to this clonotype: Its matching antigen is unknown.

The TCRbeta library incorporated unique molecular identifiers. TCRdb reanalysed the PCR reads using MiXCR and keeps one entry per CDR3 protein. The sample contains 300,000 to 350,000 distinct CDR3 sequences, over 20% of which appear only once. The chain employs TRBV4-1 and TRBJ2-2; perhaps TRBD2 as D (5 bases). This material consisted of PBMCs, mostly from graft donor cells, taken 180 days after TCRalphabeta/CD19-depleted stem cell transplant. The receptor was isolated from a male patient younger than 18 who had a stem cell transplant for acute lymphoblastic leukemia, so the T cells may come from the graft donor. CDR3 loop: CASSWPRPGLLIRYTGELFF. CDR3 coding DNA: TGCGCCAGCAGCTGGCCCCGACCCGGACTCCTCATCCGCTACACCGGGGAGCTGTTTTTT.